The 27 T cell receptor beta chains below all came from one sample that was sequenced in a study of shared clonotypes between healthy human individuals. Here immunoSEQ multiplex PCR was the method, and the copy in TCRdb shows in-frame clones only, minus some. This table has roughly 1 million clones, 75% to 80% appearing once. Sample: memory CD4+ T cells from PBMCs. Subset defined: CD45RA-negative fraction. All receptors derive from a man younger than 35 in good health. Some clones in this sample may be carry-over from other donors' samples.

The chain is built from TRBV9 and TRBJ2-5, with no clear D. The V end was cut by 0 bases, the J end by 5 bases, with 8 bases between. Germline CDR1 is SGDLS and CDR2 is YYNGEE. CDR3 length: 13 residues. CDR3 nucleotide sequence: TGTGCCAGCAGCGTAGGCGCGATGGAGACCCAGTACTTC. It is translated as CASSVGAMETQYF. Combining the CDR3 with reference TRBV9 and TRBJ2-5 gives the whole variable domain DSGVTQTPKHLITATGQRVTLRCSPRSGDLSVYWYQQSLDQGLQFLIQYYNGEERAKGNILERFSAQQFPDLHSELNLSSLELGDSALYFCASSVGAMETQYFGPGTRLLVL.

The CDR3 DNA follows: TGTGCCAGCCGACCCGGGACAGGACTTTCTACGACCGAGCAGTACTTC. This codes for CASRPGTGLSTTEQYF. The chain recombines TRBV2 with TRBJ2-7, with TRBD1 matching over 8 bases. V lost 8 bases to trimming and J lost 6 bases; unmatched junction nucleotides: 18. Germline-derived CDR1 and CDR2 are SNHLY and FYNNEI. The CDR3 loop spans 16 amino acids.

Here the CDR3 DNA reads TGTGCCAGCAGCCCCGGCCTAGTCGGAGCCACAGATACGCAGTATTTT. This sequence encodes CASSPGLVGATDTQYF. This chain uses TRBV11-3 with TRBJ2-3, with no clear D. V lost 5 bases and J 2 bases, leaving 17 bases between the germline ends. Germline assignment: CDR1 SGHNT and CDR2 YENEEA. The CDR3 runs 16 residues.

To note about this clone: Just one base apart from a much larger clone, this may be a read error. The rearrangement links TRBV7-6 to TRBJ1-1; D remains ambiguous. CDR1 is SGHVS and CDR2 is FNYEAQ in the germline V gene. The V gene lost 2 bases and the J gene lost 2 bases, with 6 bases spanning the gap. CDR3 length: 13 residues. The CDR3 DNA is TGTGCCAGCAGCTTACAGGAAAACACTGAAGCTTTCTTT. The encoded protein is CASSLQENTEAFF.

Regarding this clone: Other DNA variants within this sample encode the same CDR3. The rearrangement joins TRBV18 to TRBJ2-1; no clear D. The V gene lost 1 base and the J gene lost 6 bases, with 4 bases spanning the gap. Germline CDR1 and CDR2: KGHSH and LQKENI. The CDR3 sequence is 12 residues long. CDR3 protein: CASSPLGNEQFF. CDR3 DNA sequence: TGTGCCAGCTCACCACTTGGCAATGAGCAGTTCTTC.

The chain uses TRBV5-1 and TRBJ2-7; possible D gene TRBD2, 6 bases. Between the trimmed V and J ends, which lost 0 bases and 5 bases, there was a span of 12 bases. This CDR3 has 14 residues. The germline V gene has CDR1 SGHRS and CDR2 YFSETQ. The DNA for the CDR3 is TGCGCCAGCAGCTTGGTGGAGGGGCCCCACGAGCAGTACTTC. Its translation: CASSLVEGPHEQYF.

This clone was counted only a few times. The chain couples TRBV19 to TRBJ1-1; D perhaps matches TRBD1 (5 bases). The germline V gene has CDR1 LNHDA and CDR2 SQIVND (reference sequence). The V gene lost 4 bases and the J gene lost 5 bases, with 14 bases spanning the gap. The CDR3 loop spans 14 amino acids. The CDR3 here is CASSTQVVGTEAFF. The DNA for the CDR3 is TGTGCCAGTAGTACACAGGTAGTAGGGACTGAAGCTTTCTTT.

The chain is built from TRBV5-1 and TRBJ1-5; D is uncertain. The length of the CDR3 is 15 residues. The germline V gene has CDR1 SGHRS and CDR2 YFSETQ. Between the trimmed V and J ends, which lost 1 base and 0 bases, there was a span of 8 bases. CDR3 DNA: TGCGCCAGCAGCTTGAATGGGGATAGCAATCAGCCCCAGCATTTT. Amino acid sequence: CASSLNGDSNQPQHF.

The rearrangement joins TRBV7-2 to TRBJ2-5, with 7 positions matching TRBD1. This CDR3 has 14 amino acids. The J segment lost 6 bases and the V segment lost 2 bases, leaving 6 bases of the junction unmatched. CDR1 is SGHTA and CDR2 is FQGNSA in the germline V gene. CDR3 sequence: CASSLQRQGQTQYF. The CDR3, as DNA: TGTGCCAGCAGCTTACAGAGACAGGGACAGACCCAGTACTTC.

The J gene is TRBJ1-1, the V gene TRBV5-1; perhaps TRBD1 as D (5 bases). CDR3 length: 14 amino acids. Germline-derived CDR1 and CDR2 are SGHRS and YFSETQ. Trimming removed 4 bases from V and 1 base from J, with 11 bases in between. CDR3 nucleotides: TGCGCCAGCAGCGGGGGTTTCGGGAACACTGAAGCTTTCTTT. Its protein product is CASSGGFGNTEAFF.

The chain employs TRBV27 and TRBJ1-5, with a weak D call TRBD1 (5 bases). Per the germline V gene, CDR1 is MNHEY and CDR2 is SMNVEV (reference sequence). There are 15 residues in the CDR3. The V and J ends lost 5 bases and 3 bases respectively, with 14 bases between them. Written as DNA, the CDR3 is TGTGCCAGCAGTAGGACAATGGGGGACAATCAGCCCCAGCATTTT. This sequence encodes CASSRTMGDNQPQHF.

For this clone: This is likely an artifact of a read error, given a far larger clone one base away. This sequence joins TRBV11-3 and TRBJ2-3; D is unresolved. Germline V CDR1 and CDR2: SGHNT, YENEEA. V gave up 3 bases and J gave up 2 bases, with 3 bases separating them. This CDR3 has 12 residues. CDR3 DNA: TGTGCCAGCAGCTTGCACACAGATACGCAGTATTTT. Its translation is CASSLHTDTQYF.

J is TRBJ2-1 and V is TRBV30; 8 nucleotides agree with TRBD2. This CDR3 has 14 amino acids. V trimming: 3 bases; J trimming: 6 bases; junction bases outside the gene matches: 7. From germline, CDR1 is GTSNPN and CDR2 SVGIG (reference sequence). The CDR3 coding sequence is TGTGCCTGGAGGGGGAAGCGGGGGCCCAATGAGCAGTTCTTC. It codes for CAWRGKRGPNEQFF.

J is TRBJ1-1 and V is TRBV7-8; D is ambiguous. The CDR3 has 14 residues. The germline CDR1 and CDR2 sequences are SGHVS and FQNEAQ. V dropped 5 bases and J dropped 4 bases, with 14 bases sitting between them. The CDR3 coding sequence is TGTGCCAGCAGCCCAAATCAGGTGGGCACTGAAGCTTTCTTT. Its protein product is CASSPNQVGTEAFF.

Of note for this clone: This CDR3 is also generated by other DNA sequences in the sample. The gene calls are TRBV5-1 and TRBJ2-5; 7 nucleotides match TRBD2. This CDR3 spans 13 amino acids. Germline V gene sequence: CDR1 SGHRS, CDR2 YFSETQ. J gave up 5 bases and V 0 bases, and 1 base lay outside the gene matches. Here the CDR3 DNA reads TGCGCCAGCAGCTTGGGACTAGCTGAGACCCAGTACTTC. Its translation: CASSLGLAETQYF.

The chain couples TRBV30 to TRBJ1-4; no clear D gene. V gave up 4 bases and J gave up 6 bases, with 12 bases separating them. This CDR3 has 13 residues. Germline CDR1 is GTSNPN and CDR2 is SVGIG (reference sequence). CDR3 region: CAWNSQLDEKLFF. CDR3 nucleotides: TGTGCCTGGAATAGTCAACTGGATGAAAAACTGTTTTTT.

This clone has just a few counts. The chain uses TRBV14 and TRBJ1-2; D possibly corresponds to TRBD1 (6 bases). Germline values: CDR1 SGHDN, CDR2 FVKESK. The CDR3 spans 14 residues. The V gene lost 0 bases and the J gene lost 4 bases, with 9 bases spanning the gap. DNA of the CDR3: TGTGCCAGCAGCCAAGAGGGGGCAGCCTATGGCTACACCTTC. Translated, it gives CASSQEGAAYGYTF.

This clone was detected once. The chain is built from TRBV5-4 and TRBJ1-2; the D gene is possibly TRBD1 (6 bases). The length of the CDR3 is 13 residues. Germline values: CDR1 SGHNT, CDR2 YYREEE (reference sequence). Deletions cut 1 base from V and 7 bases from J, with 11 bases between. CDR3 in DNA: TGTGCCAGCAGCTTGAACAGGGAGCGTGGCTACACCTTC. Protein sequence: CASSLNRERGYTF.

V gene TRBV6-5 combines with J gene TRBJ2-1; D is unclear. With 4 bases removed from V and 5 bases from J, the gap between germline ends came to 9 bases. The CDR3 is made up of 13 amino acids. Germline CDR1 reads MNHEY; CDR2 reads SVGAGI. The CDR3 nucleotides are TGTGCCAGCAGTTTGGACGGTAACAATGAGCAGTTCTTC. This gives the protein CASSLDGNNEQFF.

In its sample, this clone was seen a few times. The genes are TRBV20-1 and TRBJ2-3; D possibly corresponds to TRBD2 (5 bases). V gave up 5 bases and J gave up 11 bases, with 14 bases separating them. CDR3 size: 11 residues. Germline V gene data show CDR1 as DFQATT and CDR2 as SNEGSKA (reference sequence). CDR3: CSAFSAGGQYF. The CDR3 coding sequence is TGCAGTGCTTTTAGCGCCGGCGGGCAGTATTTT.

The rearrangement links TRBV28 to TRBJ1-4, with 10 bases matching TRBD1. This CDR3 has 15 residues. After removal of 8 bases from V and 6 bases from J, the junction contained 9 bases not matched to a gene. Germline V gene data show CDR1 as MDHEN and CDR2 as SYDVKM. The CDR3 is CASGSTGTGDEKLFF. The CDR3 DNA sequence: TGTGCCAGCGGCTCGACCGGGACAGGGGATGAAAAACTGTTTTTT.

In this sample, this clone turned up a few times. The chain is built from TRBV6-1 and TRBJ1-1, with D unclear. The V end lost 0 bases, the J end lost 5 bases, and 7 bases lay between the germline ends. In germline, CDR1 is MNHNS, CDR2 SASEGT. The CDR3 length is 13 residues. The CDR3 coding sequence is TGTGCCAGCAGTGAAGCTGATTGGACTGAAGCTTTCTTT. Translation: CASSEADWTEAFF.

This chain connects TRBV27 to TRBJ1-5, with a weak D call TRBD1 (5 bases). Germline values: CDR1 MNHEY, CDR2 SMNVEV (reference sequence). The V gene lost 4 bases and the J gene lost 5 bases, with 15 bases spanning the gap. There are 15 residues in the CDR3. DNA for the CDR3: TGTGCCAGCAGTTCGGGGGGAGTTTTACATCAGCCCCAGCATTTT. Protein product: CASSSGGVLHQPQHF.

This chain connects TRBV5-1 to TRBJ2-1, with TRBD2 matching 8 bases. V lost 2 bases, J lost 4 bases, and 11 bases stayed unmatched. Germline CDR1 reads SGHRS; CDR2 reads YFSETQ. The CDR3 spans 17 residues. Written as DNA, the CDR3 is TGCGCCAGCAGCTTAGGAGCGGGAGTAGGTGGGTACAATGAGCAGTTCTTC. It specifies CASSLGAGVGGYNEQFF.

The chain employs TRBV19 and TRBJ2-1, with D unclear. Germline lookup yields CDR1 LNHDA and CDR2 SQIVND (reference sequence). The V end was cut by 5 bases, the J end by 4 bases, with 24 bases between. The CDR3 length is 18 residues. The CDR3 loop is CASSAPSRAQLRYNEQFF. Written as DNA, the CDR3 is TGTGCCAGTAGTGCACCCTCAAGGGCCCAACTCCGGTACAATGAGCAGTTCTTC.

This rearrangement joins TRBV10-3 to TRBJ2-7; D gene uncertain. V lost 7 bases, J lost 2 bases, and 12 bases lay in between. Germline V gene data show CDR1 as ENHRY and CDR2 as SYGVKD. The CDR3 is made up of 13 amino acids. CDR3 residues: CAINPGEPYEQYF. The CDR3 DNA reads as TGTGCCATCAACCCAGGAGAGCCCTACGAGCAGTACTTC.

This clone has at least ten counts. The chain joins TRBV10-2 to TRBJ1-1; tentatively, D is TRBD1 (5 bases). Trimming pared 4 bases from V and 3 bases from J, leaving 9 bases between. Germline CDR1 is WSHSY and CDR2 is SAAADI. CDR3 size: 13 residues. Here the CDR3 reads CASSVDRDTEAFF. The CDR3, as DNA: TGCGCCAGCAGTGTTGACAGAGACACTGAAGCTTTCTTT.